This T cell receptor (beta chain) appears in the sequencing data of a study of blood T cells in healthy people across ages. The CDR3 length is 14 residues. V lost 0 bases to trimming and J lost 11 bases; unmatched junction nucleotides: 8. Germline loops: CDR1 DFQATT, CDR2 SNEGSKA (reference sequence). Primed by a sample-barcoded 5' primer and a J-beta primer mix, a second PCR proceeded for 7 to 11 cycles. From the 5' RACE reads, TCRdb called clonotypes with MiXCR, one entry per CDR3 protein. The sample carries about 1.4 million distinct CDR3 sequences, around 55% recorded once. Sequencing was performed on blood. This TCR was recovered from a man aged 18 to 30 in good health. This rearrangement joins TRBV20-1 to TRBJ2-5; 11 bases align to TRBD2. Here the CDR3 DNA reads TGCAGTGCTAGAGATCTCCCTAGCGGGAGGTCGCAGTACTTC. It codes for CSARDLPSGRSQYF.